The 22 T cell receptor beta chains presented below share a single source sample, sequenced in a study of blood T cell repertoires in COVID-19. Sequencing was performed with immunoSEQ multiplex PCR; in TCRdb, only in-frame clones are kept and a portion is missing. The top ten clones hold under 11% of a sample with about 370,000 clones, around 87% of them seen once. The sequenced sample consisted of peripheral blood. Source of these receptors: a woman in her 30s with COVID-19, enrolled during active disease.

The chain links TRBV15 to TRBJ1-6, with D unresolved. Trimming took off 0 bases at V and 7 bases at J, with 10 bases between the two ends. The CDR3 runs 15 residues. The V gene's germline CDR1 is LNHNV and CDR2 YYDKDF (reference sequence). This CDR3 is CATSRERLTNSPLHF. CDR3 DNA: TGTGCCACCAGCAGAGAGAGATTGACAAATTCACCCCTCCACTTT.

The chain carries TRBV14 and TRBJ1-2; D ambiguous. The CDR3 covers 13 residues. Per germline, CDR1 SGHDN and CDR2 FVKESK. V lost 1 base to trimming and J lost 4 bases, with 7 bases between them. CDR3 DNA sequence: TGTGCCAGCAGCCAAGGCAGATTCTATGGCTACACCTTC. Protein: CASSQGRFYGYTF.

The V call is TRBV19, the J call TRBJ2-3, with D tentatively TRBD1 (6 bases). The CDR3 contains 12 residues. Per germline, CDR1 LNHDA and CDR2 SQIVND (reference sequence). V dropped 7 bases and J dropped 6 bases, with 11 bases sitting between them. This chain's CDR3 is CASTNQGDTQYF. The CDR3 region has the DNA TGTGCCAGTACCAATCAGGGGGATACGCAGTATTTT.

This chain joins TRBV19 and TRBJ1-5, with D uncertain. This CDR3 region has 17 residues. The ends were cut back, 3 bases at V and 2 bases at J, with 17 bases in the middle. CDR1 and CDR2 (germline): LNHDA, SQIVND (reference sequence). The chain's CDR3 is CASSIRGRSLGNQPQHF. The DNA of the CDR3 is TGTGCCAGTAGTATTCGGGGTCGCTCATTAGGCAATCAGCCCCAGCATTTT.

This clone was seen once. V gene TRBV5-4 combines with J gene TRBJ1-6; 8 nucleotides align to TRBD1. The germline gives CDR1 SGHNT, CDR2 YYREEE (reference sequence). This CDR3 is 17 amino acids long. J lost 0 bases, V lost 0 bases, and 2 bases had no gene match. The CDR3 here is CASSLGTGSSYNSPLHF. CDR3 coding DNA: TGTGCCAGCAGCTTGGGGACAGGGAGCTCCTATAATTCACCCCTCCACTTT.

This clone was detected only once. The V gene is TRBV7-2, the J gene TRBJ2-1; 7 bases agree with TRBD1. In germline, CDR1 is SGHTA, CDR2 FQGNSA. The CDR3 contains 13 residues. With V trimmed by 2 bases and J by 15 bases, 10 bases remained unmatched. The CDR3 DNA sequence: TGTGCCAGCAGCTTAAGTCAGGGGGTTAATTTGTTCTTC. This sequence encodes CASSLSQGVNLFF.

The chain combines TRBV4-2 with TRBJ2-1, with TRBD2 identical over 8 bases. The CDR3 totals 15 residues. CDR1 is LGHNA, CDR2 YNFKEQ, per germline. Losses at the gene ends were 7 bases for V and 1 base for J; bases not matched to a gene: 6. The DNA for the CDR3 is TGTGCCAGCACCGTGAGCGGGAGTTCCTACAATGAGCAGTTCTTC. Amino acid sequence: CASTVSGSSYNEQFF.

The chain couples TRBV6-4 to TRBJ2-7; D remains unclear. V was pared by 9 bases and J by 7 bases, with 10 bases between. Germline CDR1 is MRHNA and CDR2 is SNTAGT. This CDR3 spans 10 amino acids. The CDR3 loop reads CASSRLEQYF. In nucleotides, the CDR3 is TGTGCCAGTAGTCGACTTGAGCAGTACTTC.

The chain recombines TRBV27 with TRBJ2-6; possible D gene TRBD1, 6 bases. Trimming left V 6 bases short and J 0 bases short, with 15 bases between. The CDR3 totals 17 residues. CDR1 and CDR2 from the germline V gene are MNHEY and SMNVEV (reference sequence). CDR3 bases: TGTGCCAGCAGGACAGGTACGGTCGGCTCTGGGGCCAACGTCCTGACTTTC. Its protein is CASRTGTVGSGANVLTF.

DNA of the CDR3: TGTGCCAGCAGCCCTGACTATGTGGGAGAAAAACTGTTTTTT. Encoded protein: CASSPDYVGEKLFF. The chain carries TRBV7-9 and TRBJ1-4, with D unclear. The CDR3 contains 14 residues. The germline V gene encodes CDR1 SEHNR and CDR2 FQNEAQ (reference sequence). Deletions cut 5 bases from V and 8 bases from J, with 15 bases between.

The V gene is TRBV7-9, the J gene TRBJ2-2, with 8 bases matching TRBD1. V was clipped by 4 bases and J by 6 bases; unmatched bases: 7. The CDR3 totals 15 residues. The V gene's germline CDR1 is SEHNR and CDR2 FQNEAQ (reference sequence). The CDR3 is CASSSQGALPGELFF. CDR3 DNA sequence: TGTGCCAGCAGCTCGCAGGGGGCGCTCCCCGGGGAGCTGTTTTTT.

With regard to this clone: A much larger clone lies a single base off, so this may be a read error. The chain joins TRBV4-2 to TRBJ2-6; 9 bases are a match to TRBD2. Looked up from germline, CDR1 is LGHNA and CDR2 is YNFKEQ. The CDR3 is 16 amino acids. The chain's CDR3 is CTSSQDSGSGANVLTF. The CDR3 DNA reads as TGTACCAGCAGCCAAGATAGCGGGAGTGGGGCCAACGTCCTGACTTTC.

V is TRBV5-1 and J is TRBJ2-1; TRBD2 agrees at 13 bases. The CDR3 sequence is 15 residues long. V shed 4 bases, J shed 5 bases, and the junction held 3 bases outside the gene matches. The germline CDR1 and CDR2 sequences are SGHRS and YFSETQ. The CDR3 loop reads CASSTTSGRDNEQFF. In DNA, the CDR3 is TGCGCCAGCAGCACCACTAGCGGGAGGGACAATGAGCAGTTCTTC. Together with reference TRBV5-1 and TRBJ2-1, the CDR3 gives the full variable domain: KAGVTQTPRYLIKTRGQQVTLSCSPISGHRSVSWYQQTPGQGLQFLFEYFSETQRNKGNFPGRFSGRQFSNSRSEMNVSTLELGDSALYLCASSTTSGRDNEQFFGPGTRLTVL.

The chain recombines TRBV19 with TRBJ1-1; 7 bases align to TRBD1. This CDR3 comprises 15 residues. V lost 5 bases, J lost 1 base, and 7 bases stayed unmatched. Germline V gene sequence: CDR1 LNHDA, CDR2 SQIVND (reference sequence). The CDR3 nucleotides read TGTGCCAGTAGTCCCCCGGGACAGAGGAACACTGAAGCTTTCTTT. Amino acids: CASSPPGQRNTEAFF.

The chain couples TRBV5-8 to TRBJ1-6, with 9 bases aligning to TRBD1. This CDR3 is built from 15 residues. V shed 4 bases and J 6 bases; nucleotides not matched to a gene: 5. CDR1 and CDR2 from the germline V gene are SGHTS and YDEGEE. CDR3 sequence (DNA): TGTGCCAGCAGCAAGATGGGACAGGGTAATTCACCCCTCCACTTT. As protein: CASSKMGQGNSPLHF.

This clone appeared a single time. The J gene is TRBJ2-1, the V gene TRBV7-8, with D maybe TRBD2 (5 bases). The V and J ends lost 3 bases and 10 bases respectively, with 7 bases between them. The CDR3 spans 11 residues. CDR1 is SGHVS and CDR2 is FQNEAQ in the germline V gene. CDR3 protein: CASSLPGEQFF. CDR3 DNA: TGTGCCAGCAGCTTGCCGGGGGAGCAGTTCTTC.

V gene TRBV2 combines with J gene TRBJ1-1; 11 bases map to TRBD1. Germline V gene lookup returns CDR1 SNHLY and CDR2 FYNNEI. The CDR3 spans 17 residues. V gave up 6 bases and J gave up 0 bases; unmatched junction bases: 9. The CDR3 is CASRFRTGGVLNTEAFF. The DNA for the CDR3 is TGTGCCAGCAGATTTAGGACAGGGGGCGTATTGAACACTGAAGCTTTCTTT.

The V gene is TRBV28, the J gene TRBJ1-1, with TRBD1 matching 9 bases. Germline V gene data show CDR1 as MDHEN and CDR2 as SYDVKM. J gave up 6 bases and V 5 bases, and 13 bases lay outside the gene matches. This CDR3 region has 16 residues. As DNA, the CDR3 is TGTGCCAGCAGTGTTTCTCCTACAGGGGGCAGTTCTGAAGCTTTCTTT. Translated, it gives CASSVSPTGGSSEAFF.

The V and J genes are TRBV27 and TRBJ2-5; 7 nucleotides agree with TRBD2. The junction had 5 bases not matched to a gene; V was cut back by 5 bases and J by 5 bases. Germline V lookup: CDR1 MNHEY, CDR2 SMNVEV (reference sequence). This CDR3 is 13 amino acids long. The CDR3 reads CASSIRGGETQYF. CDR3 DNA sequence: TGTGCCAGCAGTATTCGGGGAGGGGAGACCCAGTACTTC.

The chain has TRBV7-9 and TRBJ1-2; D possibly corresponds to TRBD1 (5 bases). Trimming removed 1 base at V and 8 bases at J, with 17 bases between. CDR1 and CDR2 from the germline V gene are SEHNR and FQNEAQ (reference sequence). This CDR3 spans 15 amino acids. In DNA, the CDR3 is TGTGCCAGCAGCTTAGTGGGACTAGAAGAGGGGGGCTACACCTTC. This sequence encodes CASSLVGLEEGGYTF.

The chain has TRBV19 and TRBJ2-5; TRBD1 agrees at 8 bases. With 2 bases clipped from V and 5 bases from J, the junction kept 7 bases outside the gene matches. The germline gives CDR1 LNHDA, CDR2 SQIVND (reference sequence). CDR3 size: 15 residues. For the CDR3, the DNA is TGTGCCAGTAGTATAAACAGGGGGATTGAGGAGACCCAGTACTTC. Amino acid sequence: CASSINRGIEETQYF.

The chain recombines TRBV20-1 with TRBJ2-5, with TRBD2 matching 8 bases. This CDR3 has 15 amino acids. CDR1 and CDR2 (germline): DFQATT, SNEGSKA (reference sequence). After removal of 3 bases from V and 4 bases from J, the junction contained 10 bases not matched to a gene. CDR3 DNA: TGCAGTGCTAGTGAGGTGGTAGCGGGGACAGAGACCCAGTACTTC. This translates into CSASEVVAGTETQYF.